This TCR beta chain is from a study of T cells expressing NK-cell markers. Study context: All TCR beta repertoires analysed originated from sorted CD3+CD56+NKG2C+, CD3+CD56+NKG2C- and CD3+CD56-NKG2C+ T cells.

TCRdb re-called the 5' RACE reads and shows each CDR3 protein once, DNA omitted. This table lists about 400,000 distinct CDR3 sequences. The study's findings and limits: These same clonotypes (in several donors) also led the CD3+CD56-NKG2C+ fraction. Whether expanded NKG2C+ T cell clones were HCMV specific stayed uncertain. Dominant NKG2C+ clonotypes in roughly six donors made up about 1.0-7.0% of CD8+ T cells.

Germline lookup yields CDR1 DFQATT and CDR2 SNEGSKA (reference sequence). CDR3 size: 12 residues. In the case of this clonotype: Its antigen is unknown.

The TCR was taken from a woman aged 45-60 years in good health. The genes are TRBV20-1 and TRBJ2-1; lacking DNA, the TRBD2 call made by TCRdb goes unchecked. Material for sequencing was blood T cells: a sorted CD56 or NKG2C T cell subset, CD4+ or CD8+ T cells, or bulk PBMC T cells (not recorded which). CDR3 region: CSARDRLAEQFF.